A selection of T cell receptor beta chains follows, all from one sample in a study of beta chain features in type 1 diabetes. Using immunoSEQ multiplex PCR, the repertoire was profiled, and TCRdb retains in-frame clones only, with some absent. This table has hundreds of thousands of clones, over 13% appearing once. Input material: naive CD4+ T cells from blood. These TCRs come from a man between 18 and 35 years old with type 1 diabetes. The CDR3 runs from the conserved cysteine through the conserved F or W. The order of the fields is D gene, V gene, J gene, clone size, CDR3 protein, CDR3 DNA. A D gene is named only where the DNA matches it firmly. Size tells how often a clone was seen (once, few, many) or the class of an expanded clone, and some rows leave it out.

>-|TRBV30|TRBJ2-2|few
CAWSAGSGQTGELFF
TGTGCCTGGAGCGCGGGTAGCGGACAAACCGGGGAGCTGTTTTTT
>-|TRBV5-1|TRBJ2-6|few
CASSRRGQGLTGANVLTF
TGCGCCAGCAGCCGGCGGGGGCAGGGACTAACTGGGGCCAACGTCCTGACTTTC
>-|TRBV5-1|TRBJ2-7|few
CASRKAGGYEQYF
TGCGCCAGCCGTAAGGCGGGTGGGTACGAGCAGTACTTC
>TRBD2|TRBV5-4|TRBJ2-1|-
CASSSGLATYNEQFF
TGTGCCAGCAGTTCTGGACTAGCCACCTACAATGAGCAGTTCTTC
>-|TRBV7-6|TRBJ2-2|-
CASSLGGNTGELFF
TGTGCCAGCAGCTTAGGAGGGAACACCGGGGAGCTGTTTTTT
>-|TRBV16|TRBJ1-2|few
CASSGLGHGYTF
TGTGCCAGCAGTGGGTTGGGGCATGGCTACACCTTC
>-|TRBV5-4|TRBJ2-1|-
CASSLSGEHYNEQFF
TGTGCCAGCAGCTTGTCTGGGGAGCATTACAATGAGCAGTTCTTC
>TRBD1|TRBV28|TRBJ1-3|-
CASSPWVDRVTYF
TGTGCCAGCAGTCCCTGGGTGGACAGGGTCACATATTTT
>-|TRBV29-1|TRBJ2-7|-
CSVETGSPDEQYF
TGCAGCGTTGAGACCGGGTCTCCTGACGAGCAGTACTTC
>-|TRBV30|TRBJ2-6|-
CAWSRWYGANVLTF
TGTGCCTGGAGCAGGTGGTACGGGGCCAACGTCCTGACTTTC
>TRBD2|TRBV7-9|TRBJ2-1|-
CASSSGTSGGRSSYNEQFF
TGTGCCAGCAGCTCCGGGACTAGCGGGGGGCGGAGCTCCTACAATGAGCAGTTCTTC
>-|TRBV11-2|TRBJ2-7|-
CASSLEGARIEQYF
TGTGCCAGCAGCTTGGAGGGGGCGCGTATCGAGCAGTACTTC
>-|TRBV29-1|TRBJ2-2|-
CSVEGLGTGELFF
TGCAGCGTTGAGGGCTTGGGCACCGGGGAGCTGTTTTTT
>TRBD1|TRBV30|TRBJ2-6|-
CACPQGSGANVLTF
TGTGCCTGTCCACAGGGGTCTGGGGCCAACGTCCTGACTTTC
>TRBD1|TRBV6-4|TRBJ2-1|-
CASSEDRANNEQFF
TGTGCCAGCAGTGAGGACAGGGCTAACAATGAGCAGTTCTTC
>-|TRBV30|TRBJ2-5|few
CAWTGYSGETQYF
TGTGCCTGGACGGGATACTCTGGCGAGACCCAGTACTTC
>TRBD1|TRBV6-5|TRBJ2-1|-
CASSQRTGGEFF
TGTGCCAGCAGCCAGCGGACAGGGGGCGAGTTCTTC
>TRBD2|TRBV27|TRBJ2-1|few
CASSLSYAGAREQFF
TGTGCCAGCAGTTTAAGCTACGCGGGAGCAAGAGAGCAGTTCTTC
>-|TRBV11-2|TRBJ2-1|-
CASSLGDLGEQFF
TGTGCCAGCAGCTTAGGGGACCTCGGCGAGCAGTTCTTC
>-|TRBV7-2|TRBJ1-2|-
CASSLVAGGEGYTF
TGTGCCAGCAGCTTAGTAGCTGGGGGTGAGGGCTACACCTTC
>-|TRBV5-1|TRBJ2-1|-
CASSSVTGTYNEQFF
TGCGCCAGCAGCTCCGTAACAGGGACCTACAATGAGCAGTTCTTC
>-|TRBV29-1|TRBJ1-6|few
CSVRPGLNSPLHF
TGCAGCGTTCGGCCGGGACTAAATTCACCCCTCCACTTT
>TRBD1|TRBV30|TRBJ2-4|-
CAWKSRGGTGSSKNIQYF
TGTGCCTGGAAATCGCGTGGGGGGACAGGGTCATCCAAAAACATTCAGTACTTC
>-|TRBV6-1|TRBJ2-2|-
CASSPQINTGELFF
TGTGCCAGCAGTCCCCAGATTAACACCGGGGAGCTGTTTTTT
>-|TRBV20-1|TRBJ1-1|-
CSAKRALEAFF
TGCAGTGCTAAGAGGGCACTTGAAGCTTTCTTT
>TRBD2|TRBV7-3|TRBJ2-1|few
CASSLKSQTGRYNEQFF
TGTGCCAGCAGCTTAAAGTCCCAGACCGGGAGGTACAATGAGCAGTTCTTC
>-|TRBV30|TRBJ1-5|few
CAWSAQGFQPQHF
TGTGCCTGGAGTGCCCAGGGGTTTCAGCCCCAGCATTTT
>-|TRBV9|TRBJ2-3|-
CASSVGIHTQYF
TGTGCCAGCAGCGTAGGGATCCATACGCAGTATTTT
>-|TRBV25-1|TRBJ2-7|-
CASRETYEQYF
TGTGCCAGCAGGGAGACCTACGAGCAGTACTTC
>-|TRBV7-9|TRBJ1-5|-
CASSLGIGTVDQPQHF
TGTGCCAGCAGCTTAGGGATTGGAACAGTTGATCAGCCCCAGCATTTT
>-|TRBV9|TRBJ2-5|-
CASSVDYGGQGETQYF
TGTGCCAGCAGCGTAGATTACGGTGGACAAGGGGAGACCCAGTACTTC
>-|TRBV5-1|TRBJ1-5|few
CASSLGGEQPQHF
TGCGCCAGCAGCTTGGGAGGGGAACAGCCCCAGCATTTT
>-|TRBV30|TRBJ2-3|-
CAWSVGSTDTQYF
TGTGCCTGGAGTGTAGGTAGCACAGATACGCAGTATTTT
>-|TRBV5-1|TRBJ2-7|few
CASSLARQYLRGQYF
TGCGCCAGCAGCTTGGCCCGGCAGTACCTACGAGGGCAGTACTTC
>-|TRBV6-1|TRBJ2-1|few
CASIGPVNEQFF
TGTGCCAGCATCGGCCCGGTCAATGAGCAGTTCTTC
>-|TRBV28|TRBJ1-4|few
CASRDINEKLFF
TGTGCCAGCAGAGACATAAATGAAAAACTGTTTTTT
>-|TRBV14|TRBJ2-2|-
CASSPSLGADGELFF
TGTGCCAGCAGCCCTAGCTTGGGGGCCGACGGGGAGCTGTTTTTT
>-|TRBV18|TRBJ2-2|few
CASSPYMTGLTTGELFF
TGTGCCAGCTCACCCTATATGACAGGACTAACGACCGGGGAGCTGTTTTTT
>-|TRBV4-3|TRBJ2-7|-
CASSPGTVSSYEQYF
TGCGCCAGCAGCCCCGGGACTGTGAGCTCCTACGAGCAGTACTTC
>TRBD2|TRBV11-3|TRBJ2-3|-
CASSGTGSGGGTDTQYF
TGTGCCAGCAGTGGGACTGGTAGCGGGGGAGGCACAGATACGCAGTATTTT
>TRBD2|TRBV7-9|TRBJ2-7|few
CASSVGLAGVEQYF
TGTGCCAGCAGCGTGGGACTAGCGGGGGTCGAGCAGTACTTC
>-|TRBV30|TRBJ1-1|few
CACARGGGLTSTEAFF
TGTGCCTGTGCCCGGGGAGGGGGTTTAACGAGCACTGAAGCTTTCTTT
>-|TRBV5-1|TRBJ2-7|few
CASSSVENFYEQYF
TGCGCCAGCAGCTCCGTTGAAAACTTCTACGAGCAGTACTTC
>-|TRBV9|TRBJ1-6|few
CASSVEGRGISPLHF
TGTGCCAGCAGCGTAGAGGGCCGCGGGATTTCACCCCTCCACTTT
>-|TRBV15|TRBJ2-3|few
CATSSITDTQYF
TGTGCCACCAGCAGCATCACTGATACGCAGTATTTT
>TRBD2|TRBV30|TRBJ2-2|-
CAWRGYGTSGTGELFF
TGTGCCTGGAGAGGATACGGGACTAGCGGGACCGGGGAGCTGTTTTTT
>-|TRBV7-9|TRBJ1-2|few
CASSPKGAGPYYGYTF
TGTGCCAGCAGCCCCAAAGGGGCAGGACCGTACTATGGCTACACCTTC
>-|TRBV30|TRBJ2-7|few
CAWSVPQGSYEQYF
TGTGCCTGGAGTGTACCCCAGGGATCCTACGAGCAGTACTTC
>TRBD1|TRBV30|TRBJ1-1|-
CAWGTGLNTEAFF
TGTGCCTGGGGGACAGGGTTGAACACTGAAGCTTTCTTT